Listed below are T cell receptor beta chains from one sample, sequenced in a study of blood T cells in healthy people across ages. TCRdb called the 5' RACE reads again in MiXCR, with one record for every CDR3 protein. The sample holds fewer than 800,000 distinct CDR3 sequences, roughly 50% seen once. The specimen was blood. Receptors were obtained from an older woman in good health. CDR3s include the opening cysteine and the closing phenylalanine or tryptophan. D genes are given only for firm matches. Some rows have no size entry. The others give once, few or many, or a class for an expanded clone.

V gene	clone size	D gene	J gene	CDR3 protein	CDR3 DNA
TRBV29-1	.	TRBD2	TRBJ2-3	CSVGSSGGAGTQYF	TGCAGCGTTGGTTCTAGCGGGGGGGCCGGTACGCAGTATTTT
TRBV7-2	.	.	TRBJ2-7	CASSRGASSEGEQYF	TGTGCCAGCAGCCGAGGTGCTAGCTCAGAAGGCGAGCAGTACTTC
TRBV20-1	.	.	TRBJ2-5	CSAGVWGRGYNEQYF	TGCAGTGCTGGGGTTTGGGGGAGAGGGTACAATGAGCAGTACTTC
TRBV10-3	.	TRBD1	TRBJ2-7	CAIRPGQGSEQYF	TGTGCCATCAGGCCGGGACAGGGGAGCGAGCAGTACTTC
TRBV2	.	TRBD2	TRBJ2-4	CASSEEGLATLRQYF	TGTGCCAGCAGTGAAGAGGGACTAGCGACTCTAAGGCAGTACTTC
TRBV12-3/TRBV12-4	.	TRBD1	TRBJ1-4	CASSLGDSLGEKLFF	TGTGCCAGCAGTTTGGGGGACAGCCTTGGGGAAAAACTGTTTTTT
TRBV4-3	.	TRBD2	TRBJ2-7	CASSQEGASGKYIEQYF	TGCGCCAGCAGCCAAGAAGGGGCTAGCGGGAAATATATTGAGCAGTACTTC
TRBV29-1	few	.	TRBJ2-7	CSVSTPTDREQYF	TGCAGCGTGTCCACCCCGACAGACCGGGAGCAGTACTTC
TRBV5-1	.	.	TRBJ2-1	CASSLDPRANEQFF	TGCGCCAGCAGCTTGGATCCAAGGGCCAATGAGCAGTTCTTC
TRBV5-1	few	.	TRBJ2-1	CASSRPGRESEQFF	TGCGCCAGCAGCCGGCCCGGCCGGGAGAGTGAGCAGTTCTTC
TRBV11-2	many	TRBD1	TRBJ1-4	CASSHGQGDEKLFF	TGTGCCAGCAGCCACGGACAGGGGGATGAAAAACTGTTTTTT
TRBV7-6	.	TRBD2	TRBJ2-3	CASSLRLAGAGRDTQYF	TGTGCCAGCAGCTTAAGGTTGGCGGGAGCCGGGCGGGATACGCAGTATTTT
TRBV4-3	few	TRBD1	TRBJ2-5	CASSQGLRGLETQYF	TGCGCCAGCAGCCAAGGGCTCAGGGGGCTAGAGACCCAGTACTTC
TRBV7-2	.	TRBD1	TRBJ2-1	CASSRPGTGLSGTYNEQFF	TGTGCCAGCAGCCGTCCCGGGACAGGGCTCAGCGGGACCTACAATGAGCAGTTCTTC
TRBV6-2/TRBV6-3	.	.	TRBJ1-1	CASSWNRDTEAFF	TGTGCCAGCAGTTGGAACAGGGACACTGAAGCTTTCTTT
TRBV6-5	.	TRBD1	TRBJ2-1	CASSYRDRGRYEQFF	TGTGCCAGCAGTTACAGGGACAGGGGAAGGTATGAGCAGTTCTTC
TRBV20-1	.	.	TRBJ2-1	CSATFQGGANYNEQFF	TGCAGTGCGACCTTCCAAGGAGGAGCCAACTACAATGAGCAGTTCTTC
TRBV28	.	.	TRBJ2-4	CASTETVVGKNIQYF	TGTGCCAGCACCGAGACAGTCGTGGGAAAAAACATTCAGTACTTC
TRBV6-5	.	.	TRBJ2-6	CASSFVTSGANVLTF	TGTGCCAGCAGTTTCGTAACCTCTGGGGCCAACGTCCTGACTTTC
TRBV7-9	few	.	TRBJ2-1	CASSLLPSVNEQFF	TGTGCCAGCAGCTTACTCCCATCAGTTAATGAGCAGTTCTTC
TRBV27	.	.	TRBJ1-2	CASSLNTDYGYTF	TGTGCCAGCAGTCTCAATACCGACTATGGCTACACCTTC
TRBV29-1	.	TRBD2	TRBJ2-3	CSVSRISGRSDTQYF	TGCAGCGTTTCTAGAATTAGCGGGAGGTCAGATACGCAGTATTTT
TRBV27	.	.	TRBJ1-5	CASKQGFNQPQHF	TGTGCCAGCAAACAGGGTTTTAATCAGCCCCAGCATTTT
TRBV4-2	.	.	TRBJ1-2	CASSLATGNKPNYGYTF	TGTGCCAGCAGCCTGGCGACAGGAAACAAACCTAACTATGGCTACACCTTC
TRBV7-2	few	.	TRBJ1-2	CASSLVGSSYGYTF	TGTGCCAGCAGCTTAGTAGGTAGTTCCTATGGCTACACCTTC
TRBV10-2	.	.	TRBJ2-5	CASSEGTKAETQYF	TGCGCCAGCAGTGAGGGGACAAAAGCGGAGACCCAGTACTTC
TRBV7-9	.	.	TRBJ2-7	CATLRTDYNEQYF	TGTGCCACCCTAAGGACAGACTACAATGAGCAGTACTTC
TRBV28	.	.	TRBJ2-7	CATTSVGSYEQYF	TGTGCCACTACTTCAGTGGGCAGCTACGAGCAGTACTTC
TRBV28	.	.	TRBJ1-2	CASSPGDNNYGYTF	TGTGCCAGCAGTCCCGGAGATAACAACTATGGCTACACCTTC
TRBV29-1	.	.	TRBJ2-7	CSVARNNNEQYF	TGCAGCGTTGCTCGGAACAACAATGAGCAGTACTTC
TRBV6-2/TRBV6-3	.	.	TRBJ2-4	CASRSAQDSLAKNIQYF	TGTGCCAGCAGAAGTGCCCAGGACTCATTAGCCAAAAACATTCAGTACTTC
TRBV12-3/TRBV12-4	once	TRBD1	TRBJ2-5	CASSRTGRGETQYF	TGTGCCAGCAGTCGGACAGGGAGAGGAGAGACCCAGTACTTC
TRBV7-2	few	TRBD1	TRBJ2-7	CASSYKSGTGPYEQYF	TGTGCCAGCAGCTACAAGTCCGGGACAGGACCCTACGAGCAGTACTTC
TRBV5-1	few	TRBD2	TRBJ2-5	CASSLLAGEENEQYF	TGCGCCAGCAGCCTATTAGCGGGAGAGGAGAATGAGCAGTACTTC
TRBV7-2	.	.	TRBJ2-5	CASSFQRAQETQYF	TGTGCCAGCAGCTTCCAGCGGGCGCAAGAGACCCAGTACTTC
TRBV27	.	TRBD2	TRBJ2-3	CASSPRSSGSVGDTQYF	TGTGCCAGCAGTCCCCGGAGTAGCGGGAGTGTCGGAGATACGCAGTATTTT
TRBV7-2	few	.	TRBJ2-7	CASSLGADRRFVEQYF	TGTGCCAGCAGCTTAGGTGCGGATAGGAGATTCGTTGAGCAGTACTTC
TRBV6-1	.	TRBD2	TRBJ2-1	CASSEGTSGLGYQETQFF	TGTGCCAGCAGTGAAGGGACTAGCGGGTTAGGTTACCAAGAGACCCAGTTCTTC
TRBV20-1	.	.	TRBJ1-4	CSAIGGGGEKLFF	TGCAGTGCCATCGGCGGGGGCGGTGAAAAACTGTTTTTT
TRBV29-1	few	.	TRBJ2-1	CSVGPIRGNEQFF	TGCAGCGTGGGACCTATCAGGGGCAATGAGCAGTTCTTC
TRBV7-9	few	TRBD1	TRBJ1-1	CASSLIQDRGEAFF	TGTGCCAGCAGCTTAATCCAGGACAGGGGGGAAGCTTTCTTT
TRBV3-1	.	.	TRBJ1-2	CASSQFTLFGYTF	TGTGCCAGCAGCCAGTTTACCCTGTTCGGCTACACCTTC
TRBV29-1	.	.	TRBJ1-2	CSVELSGGPYGYTF	TGCAGCGTTGAACTCTCGGGGGGTCCCTATGGCTACACCTTC
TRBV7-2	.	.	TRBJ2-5	CASSPRSSDGETQYF	TGTGCCAGCAGCCCACGTAGTTCAGACGGGGAGACCCAGTACTTC
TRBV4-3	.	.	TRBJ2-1	CASSKIGYNEQFF	TGCGCCAGCAGCAAGATCGGTTACAATGAGCAGTTCTTC
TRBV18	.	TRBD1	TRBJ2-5	CACSRQGEETQYF	TGTGCCTGCTCGCGACAGGGGGAAGAGACCCAGTACTTC
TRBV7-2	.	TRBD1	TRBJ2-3	CASSGQGGADTQYF	TGTGCCAGCTCTGGACAGGGGGGCGCAGATACGCAGTATTTT
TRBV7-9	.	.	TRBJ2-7	CASSNQGFGEQYF	TGTGCCAGCAGCAACCAGGGATTCGGCGAGCAGTACTTC
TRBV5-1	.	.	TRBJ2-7	CASSIQGGPSYEQYF	TGCGCCAGCAGCATACAAGGGGGTCCTTCCTACGAGCAGTACTTC
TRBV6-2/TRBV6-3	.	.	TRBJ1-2	CASRKGRGGIYGYTF	TGTGCCAGCAGGAAGGGTCGGGGCGGAATATATGGCTACACCTTC
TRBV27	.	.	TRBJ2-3	CASRKDSYANTQYF	TGTGCCAGCCGAAAAGACAGTTATGCAAATACGCAGTATTTT
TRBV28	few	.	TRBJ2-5	CASSLGSTQETQYF	TGTGCCAGCAGTTTGGGTAGCACTCAAGAGACCCAGTACTTC
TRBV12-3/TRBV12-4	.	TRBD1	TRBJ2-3	CASSQPGQTTQYF	TGTGCCAGCAGTCAACCGGGACAGACGACGCAGTATTTT